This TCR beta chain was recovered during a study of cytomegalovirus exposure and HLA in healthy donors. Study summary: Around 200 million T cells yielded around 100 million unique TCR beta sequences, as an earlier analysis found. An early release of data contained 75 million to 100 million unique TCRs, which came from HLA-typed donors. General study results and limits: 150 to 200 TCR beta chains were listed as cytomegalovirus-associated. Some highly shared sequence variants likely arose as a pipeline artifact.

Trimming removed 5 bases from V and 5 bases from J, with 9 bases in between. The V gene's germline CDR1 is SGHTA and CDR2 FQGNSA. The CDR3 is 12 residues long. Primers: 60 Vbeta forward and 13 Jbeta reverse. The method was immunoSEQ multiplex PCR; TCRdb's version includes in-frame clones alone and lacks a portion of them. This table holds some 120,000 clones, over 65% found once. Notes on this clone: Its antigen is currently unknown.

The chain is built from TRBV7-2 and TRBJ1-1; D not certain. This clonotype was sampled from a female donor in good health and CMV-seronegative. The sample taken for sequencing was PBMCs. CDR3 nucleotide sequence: TGTGCCAGCAGCCCGGGGAGGACTGAAGCTTTCTTT. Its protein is CASSPGRTEAFF.